The T cell receptor beta chain described here comes from a study of identical twins. From the 5' RACE reads, TCRdb called clonotypes with MiXCR, one entry per CDR3 protein. The sample lists 700,000 or so distinct CDR3 sequences, around 8.3% occurring once. Trimming shortened V by 7 bases and J by 2 bases, and 13 bases separated the two germline ends. CDR1 and CDR2 from the germline V gene are MDHEN and SYDVKM. The CDR3 covers 14 residues. Study results and caveats: Sharing of beta out-of-frame sequences by twins showed a weaker excess. Cross-sectional statistical analysis was relied on for the conclusions, without the same donors being followed.

This clonotype was found many times. What it binds is unknown. This sample was also put to use in a study of yellow fever vaccine responses in identical twins.

This receptor was identified in a woman under 30 in good health. The sequenced material came from PBMCs. The rearrangement links TRBV28 to TRBJ2-3, with D possibly being TRBD2 (6 bases). DNA of the CDR3: TGTGCCAGCAATCCAAGCGGGTCCACAGATACGCAGTATTTT. Its translation: CASNPSGSTDTQYF.